This T cell receptor beta chain appears in the sequencing data of a study of T-cell reconstitution after alpha-beta-depleted transplantation in children. General study points: Reportedly, roughly two months post-transplant, alpha-beta T cells arose from several hundred expanded graft clones.

In this sample, this clonotype turned up many times. Antigen specificity is unknown. TCRbeta library preparation incorporated unique molecular identifiers. TCRdb ran MiXCR on the PCR reads and lists one entry per CDR3 protein. The sample lists some 78,000 distinct CDR3 sequences; 13% to 15% were seen once. This sequence originates from a male patient under 10 years old who had a stem cell transplant for acute lymphoblastic leukemia, so the T cells may come from the graft donor. The sequenced sample was PBMCs, mostly from graft donor cells, obtained 180 days after TCRalphabeta/CD19-depleted stem cell transplant.

The CDR3 nucleotides are TGCGCCAGCAGCTTTTCTGACAGCTTGAACACTGAAGCTTTCTTT. Translating it yields CASSFSDSLNTEAFF. This rearrangement joins TRBV5-1 to TRBJ1-1; D is perhaps TRBD1 (5 bases). CDR1 is SGHRS, CDR2 YFSETQ, per germline. CDR3 size: 15 residues. V lost 2 bases and J 0 bases, leaving 11 bases between the germline ends.